This TCR beta chain was sequenced in a study of T cell responses to AZD1222 COVID-19 vaccine. Regarding the study as a whole: Spike-specific TCR breadth and depth both grew after two AZD1222 doses.

Germline V gene lookup returns CDR1 SGHRS and CDR2 YFSETQ. This CDR3 spans 16 amino acids. V trimming: 0 bases; J trimming: 6 bases; junction bases outside the gene matches: 5. Measured with immunoSEQ multiplex PCR; TCRdb has only the in-frame clones, and not every one. This sample carries 130,000 to 150,000 clones, under 95% of them seen once, and the ten largest clones take about 3%. Turning to this clone: Its antigen is unidentified.

This TCR derives from an adult in good health. This chain uses TRBV5-1 with TRBJ2-1, with 11 bases lining up with TRBD2. The material was peripheral blood, obtained on day 0 of MenACWY control vaccination. This CDR3 is CASSLGSGRAANEQFF. The CDR3 DNA reads as TGCGCCAGCAGCTTGGGTAGCGGGAGGGCCGCCAATGAGCAGTTCTTC.